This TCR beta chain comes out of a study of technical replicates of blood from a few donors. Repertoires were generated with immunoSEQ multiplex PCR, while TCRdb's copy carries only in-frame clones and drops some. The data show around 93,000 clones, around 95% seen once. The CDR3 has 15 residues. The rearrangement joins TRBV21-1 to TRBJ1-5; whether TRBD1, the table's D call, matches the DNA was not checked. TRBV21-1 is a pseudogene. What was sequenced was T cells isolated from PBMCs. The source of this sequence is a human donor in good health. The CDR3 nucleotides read TGTGCCAGCAGTCTTACAGGGTACGGAAATCAGCCCCAGCATTTT. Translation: CASSLTGYGNQPQHF.